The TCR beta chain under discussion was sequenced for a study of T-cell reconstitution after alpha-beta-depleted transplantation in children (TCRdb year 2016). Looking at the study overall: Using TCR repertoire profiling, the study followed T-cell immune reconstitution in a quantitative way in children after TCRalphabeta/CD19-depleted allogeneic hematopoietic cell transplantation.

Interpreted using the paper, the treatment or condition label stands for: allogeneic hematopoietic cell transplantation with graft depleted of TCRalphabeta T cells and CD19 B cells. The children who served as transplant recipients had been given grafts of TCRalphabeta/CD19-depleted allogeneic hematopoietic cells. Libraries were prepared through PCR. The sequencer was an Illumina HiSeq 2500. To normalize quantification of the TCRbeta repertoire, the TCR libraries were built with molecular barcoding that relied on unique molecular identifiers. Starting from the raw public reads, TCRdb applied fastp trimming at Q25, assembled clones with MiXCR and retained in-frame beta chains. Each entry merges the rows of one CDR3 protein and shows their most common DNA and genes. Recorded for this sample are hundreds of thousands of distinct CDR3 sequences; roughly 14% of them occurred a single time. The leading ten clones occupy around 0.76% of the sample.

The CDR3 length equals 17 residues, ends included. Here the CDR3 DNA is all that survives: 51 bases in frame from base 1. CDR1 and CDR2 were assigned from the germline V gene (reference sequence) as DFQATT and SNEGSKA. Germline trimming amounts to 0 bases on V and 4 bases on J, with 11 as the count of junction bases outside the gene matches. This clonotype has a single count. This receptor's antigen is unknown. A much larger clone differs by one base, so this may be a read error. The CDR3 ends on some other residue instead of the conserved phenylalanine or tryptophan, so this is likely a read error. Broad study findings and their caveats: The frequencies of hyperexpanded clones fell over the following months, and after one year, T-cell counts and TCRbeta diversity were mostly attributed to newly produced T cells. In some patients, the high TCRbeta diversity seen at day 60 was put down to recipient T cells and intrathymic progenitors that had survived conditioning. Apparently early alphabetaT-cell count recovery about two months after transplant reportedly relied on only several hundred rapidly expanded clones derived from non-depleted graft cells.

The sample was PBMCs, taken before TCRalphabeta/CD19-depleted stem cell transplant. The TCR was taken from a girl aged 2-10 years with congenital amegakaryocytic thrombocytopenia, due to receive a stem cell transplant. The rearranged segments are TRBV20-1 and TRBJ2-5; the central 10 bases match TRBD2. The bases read TGCAGTGCTAGAGATCCTCTCCTAGCGGGAGAGGGAGAGACCCAGTACCTC. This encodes CSARDPLLAGEGETQYL.